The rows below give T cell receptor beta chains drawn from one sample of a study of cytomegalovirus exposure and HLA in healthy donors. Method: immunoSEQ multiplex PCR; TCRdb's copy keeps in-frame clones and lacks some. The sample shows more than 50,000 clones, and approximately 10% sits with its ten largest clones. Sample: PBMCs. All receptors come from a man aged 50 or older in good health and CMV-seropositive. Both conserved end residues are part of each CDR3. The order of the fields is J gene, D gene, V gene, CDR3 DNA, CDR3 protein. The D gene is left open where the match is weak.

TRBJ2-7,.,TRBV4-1,TGCGCCAGCAGGTCGAGGGTGCAATCCTACGAGCAGTACTTC,CASRSRVQSYEQYF
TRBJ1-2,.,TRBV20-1,TGCAGTGCTAGGGGGCGCGACTACACCTTC,CSARGRDYTF
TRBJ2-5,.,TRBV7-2,TGTGCCAGCAGCTTGAGTAGGGAGACAAAGACCCAGTACTTC,CASSLSRETKTQYF
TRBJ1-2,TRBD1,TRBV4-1,TGCGCCAGCAGCCCCCGGACAGGAGATAACTATGGCTACACCTTC,CASSPRTGDNYGYTF
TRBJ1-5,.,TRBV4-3,TGCGCCAGCAGCCAAGATTCGGGGGGTATTCAGCCCCAGCATTTT,CASSQDSGGIQPQHF
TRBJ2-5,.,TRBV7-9,TGTGCCAGCAGCTCCACGGGACACGAGTCCTTCCCAGAGACCCAGTACTTC,CASSSTGHESFPETQYF
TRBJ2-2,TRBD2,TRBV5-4,TGTGCCAGCAGCACCGGGACTAGCGGGGGGGGGACCGGGGAGCTGTTTTTT,CASSTGTSGGGTGELFF
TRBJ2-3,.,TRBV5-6,TGTGCCAGCAGCATACCGGGACTCCCCACGACGCAGTATTTT,CASSIPGLPTTQYF
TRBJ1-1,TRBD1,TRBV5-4,TGTGCCAGCAGCTCGCCGGGACAGGGGGCTGAAGCTTTCTTT,CASSSPGQGAEAFF
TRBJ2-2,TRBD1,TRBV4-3,TGCGCCAGCAGCCAAGAGAGGGGACAGGGTCAAGGGGAGCTGTTTTTT,CASSQERGQGQGELFF
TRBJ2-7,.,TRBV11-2,TGTGCCAGCAGCTTTGACCCGGGGACCTACGAGCAGTACTTC,CASSFDPGTYEQYF
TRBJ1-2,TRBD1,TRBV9,TGTGCCAGCAGCGCTCGACAGGGGAGCTATGGCTACACCTTC,CASSARQGSYGYTF
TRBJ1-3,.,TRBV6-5,TGTGCCAGCAGTTACTGGGAGGGGGGTGCTGGAAACACCATATATTTT,CASSYWEGGAGNTIYF
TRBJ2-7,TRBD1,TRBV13,TGTGCCAGCAGCCCAAAGACAGGGGGCCCCTACGAGCAGTACTTC,CASSPKTGGPYEQYF
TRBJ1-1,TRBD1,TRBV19,TGTGCCAGTAGTACACAGGGGGCTCTCACTGAAGCTTTCTTT,CASSTQGALTEAFF
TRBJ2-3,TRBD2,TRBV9,TGTGCCAGCAGCGCGGTCCTAGCGGGGGGCAGAACAGATACGCAGTATTTT,CASSAVLAGGRTDTQYF
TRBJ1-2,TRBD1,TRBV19,TGTGCCAGTAGTAAACCGGGACAGAGGTCAGGTGGCTACACCTTC,CASSKPGQRSGGYTF
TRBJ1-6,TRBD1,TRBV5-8,TGTGCCAGCAGCAGTCGGGACAGGGGTAATTCACCCCTCCACTTT,CASSSRDRGNSPLHF
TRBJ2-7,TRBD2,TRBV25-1,TGTGCCAGCAGTGAATTGGGCACTAGCGGGGGATCCTACGAGCAGTACTTC,CASSELGTSGGSYEQYF
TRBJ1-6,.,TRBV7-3,TGTGCCAGCAGCTTACAGGCGAATTCACCCCTCCACTTT,CASSLQANSPLHF
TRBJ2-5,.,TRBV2,TGTGCCAGCAGGGGCGGGGCCGGACCCTCCCAAGAGACCCAGTACTTC,CASRGGAGPSQETQYF
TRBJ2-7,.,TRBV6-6,TGTGCCAGCAGTTATTCTGCGATCTACGAGCAGTACTTC,CASSYSAIYEQYF
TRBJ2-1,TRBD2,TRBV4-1,TGCGCCAGCAGCCAAGGAGGGGGCCGCGGGAGGGCCCATGAGCAGTTCTTC,CASSQGGGRGRAHEQFF
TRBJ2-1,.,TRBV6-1,TGTGCCAGCAGTGAACAGGCTCTCGACAATGAGCAGTTCTTC,CASSEQALDNEQFF
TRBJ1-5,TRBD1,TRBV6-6,TGTGCCAGCAGTGGGACAGGGAATCAGCCCCAGCATTTT,CASSGTGNQPQHF
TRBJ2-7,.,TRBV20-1,TGCAGTGCTGGGCAGGCCTACGAGCAGTACTTC,CSAGQAYEQYF
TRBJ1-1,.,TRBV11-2,TGTGCCAGCAGCTTCACACGGAACACTGAAGCTTTCTTT,CASSFTRNTEAFF
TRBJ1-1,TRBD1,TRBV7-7,TGTACCCCCAGGGGGGACACTGAAGCTTTCTTT,CTPRGDTEAFF
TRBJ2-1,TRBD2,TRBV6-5,TGTGCCAGCAGTTATACGGAGGCTAGCGGGAGGAATGAGCAGTTCTTC,CASSYTEASGRNEQFF
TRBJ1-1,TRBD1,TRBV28,TGTGCCAGCACCCCAGGGGGACTGAACACTGAAGCTTTCTTT,CASTPGGLNTEAFF
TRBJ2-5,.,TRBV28,TGTGCCAGCAGGCGGAAGGTGGTACAAGAGACCCAGTACTTC,CASRRKVVQETQYF
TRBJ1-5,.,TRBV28,TGTGCCAGCAGTACAGGGTTGGGGCAGCCCCAGCATTTT,CASSTGLGQPQHF
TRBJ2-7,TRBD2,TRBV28,TGTGCCAGCAGTTTATCGACTAGCGGGAGGGCCGGGGAGCAGTACTTC,CASSLSTSGRAGEQYF
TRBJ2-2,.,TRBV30,TGTGCCGGGAGTAGTCCAGGGAATTTGGGCGGGGAGCTGTTTTTT,CAGSSPGNLGGELFF
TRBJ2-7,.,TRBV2,TGTGCCAGCAGTGAAATTCAGGGGGGATACGAGCAGTACTTC,CASSEIQGGYEQYF
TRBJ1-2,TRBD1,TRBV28,TGTGCCAGCAGTCCCCACGACAGGGGGCGTTACACCTTC,CASSPHDRGRYTF
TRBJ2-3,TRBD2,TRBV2,TGTGCCAGCAGTAAGTTGACTAGCGGCACAGATACGCAGTATTTT,CASSKLTSGTDTQYF